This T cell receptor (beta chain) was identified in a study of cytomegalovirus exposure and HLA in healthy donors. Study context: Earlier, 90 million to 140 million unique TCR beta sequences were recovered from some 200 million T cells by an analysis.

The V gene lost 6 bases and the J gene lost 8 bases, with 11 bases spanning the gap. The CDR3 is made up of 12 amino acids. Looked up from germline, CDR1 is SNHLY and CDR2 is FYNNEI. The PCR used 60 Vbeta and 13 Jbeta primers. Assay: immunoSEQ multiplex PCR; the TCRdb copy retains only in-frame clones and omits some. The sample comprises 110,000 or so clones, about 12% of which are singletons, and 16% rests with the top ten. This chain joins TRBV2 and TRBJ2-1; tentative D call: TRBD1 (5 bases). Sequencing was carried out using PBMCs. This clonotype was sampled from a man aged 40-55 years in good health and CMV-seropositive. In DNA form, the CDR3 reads TGTGCCAGCAGCAACACAGGTCATGAGCAGTTCTTC. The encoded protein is CASSNTGHEQFF.